These 11 T cell receptor beta chains were sequenced from one sample in a study of brain T cells in children with intractable seizures. Profiling relied on immunoSEQ multiplex PCR, and the TCRdb table lists in-frame clones only, not all of them. The sample has hundreds of thousands of clones; approximately 93% are singletons. Time point denoted: blood from clinic visit 5 months post-surgery; TSC patient then seizure free. The material was peripheral blood, obtained roughly 5 months after surgery. The receptors were sampled from a boy under three years old with tuberous sclerosis and intractable seizures.

J is TRBJ2-6 and V is TRBV19, with TRBD2 as a possible D gene (6 bases). Germline V gene sequence: CDR1 LNHDA, CDR2 SQIVND (reference sequence). V lost 3 bases, J lost 1 base, and 13 bases lay in between. The CDR3 contains 17 residues. The CDR3 DNA reads TGTGCCAGTAGTATTGCCAGCCGGGGGTCTGGGGCCAACGTCCTGACTTTC. Translating it yields CASSIASRGSGANVLTF.

CDR3 amino acids: CAWRVLEGYGYTF. For the CDR3, the DNA is TGTGCCTGGAGAGTACTTGAAGGTTATGGCTACACCTTC. The gene calls are TRBV30 and TRBJ1-2; D gene unclear. Trimming pared 3 bases from V and 5 bases from J, leaving 13 bases between. Germline CDR1 reads GTSNPN; CDR2 reads SVGIG (reference sequence). There are 13 residues in the CDR3.

The rearrangement uses TRBV7-9 and TRBJ1-1, with 8 bases fitting TRBD1. CDR1 is SEHNR and CDR2 is FQNEAQ in the germline V gene (reference sequence). CDR3 length equals 18 residues. J gave up 0 bases and V 3 bases, and 12 bases lay outside the gene matches. CDR3 nucleotide sequence: TGTGCCAGCAGCTTTACCCCCGGGCCAGGGGGCGTGAACACTGAAGCTTTCTTT. Protein: CASSFTPGPGGVNTEAFF.

The chain recombines TRBV4-1 with TRBJ2-7, with no clear D. Germline V lookup: CDR1 MGHRA, CDR2 YSYEKL. Trimming left V 1 base short and J 6 bases short, with 4 bases between. This CDR3 has 11 amino acids. The CDR3 here is CASSQGSEQYF. CDR3 nucleotides: TGCGCCAGCAGCCAAGGCTCCGAGCAGTACTTC.

J is TRBJ2-5 and V is TRBV7-9; no clear D gene. The V gene's germline CDR1 is SEHNR and CDR2 FQNEAQ (reference sequence). V was cut by 5 bases and J by 3 bases, with 16 bases left in between. There are 15 residues in the CDR3. The CDR3, as DNA: TGTGCCAGCAGCCTCATCCTTGGCGTGGAAGAGACCCAGTACTTC. Protein product: CASSLILGVEETQYF.

The chain uses TRBV1 and TRBJ1-4. TRBV1 constitutes a pseudogene. The CDR3 totals 16 residues. The CDR3 reads CTSSQAPRTTNEKLFF. Written as DNA, the CDR3 is TGCACCAGCAGCCAAGCCCCCCGGACAACTAATGAAAAACTGTTTTTT.

The chain is built from TRBV9 and TRBJ1-6; D unclear. The CDR3 covers 13 residues. Trimming pared 3 bases from V and 6 bases from J, leaving 7 bases between. Germline assignment: CDR1 SGDLS and CDR2 YYNGEE. This chain's CDR3 is CASSAMPNSPLHF. CDR3 coding DNA: TGTGCCAGCAGCGCCATGCCTAATTCACCCCTCCACTTT.

The rearrangement links TRBV25-1 to TRBJ1-3; TRBD1 might be the D (5 bases). The CDR3 consists of 11 residues. Between the trimmed V and J ends, which lost 8 bases and 12 bases, there was a span of 14 bases. Germline V CDR1 and CDR2: MGHDK, SYGVNS. CDR3 protein: CASRTGTVIYF. The CDR3 DNA reads TGTGCCAGCCGGACCGGGACCGTCATATATTTT.

This chain uses TRBV7-6 with TRBJ2-7; TRBD1 agrees at 9 bases. Germline V gives CDR1 SGHVS, CDR2 FNYEAQ. The CDR3 totals 15 residues. Unmatched junction bases numbered 4, after V lost 3 bases and J lost 1 base. CDR3 in amino acids: CASSLRQGVSYEQYF. CDR3 DNA: TGTGCCAGCAGCTTGAGACAGGGGGTTTCCTACGAGCAGTACTTC.

The rearrangement joins TRBV2 to TRBJ1-1; D gene uncertain. The CDR3 sequence is 10 residues long. CDR1 SNHLY and CDR2 FYNNEI come from the germline V gene. Between the trimmed V and J ends, which lost 5 bases and 11 bases, there was a span of 9 bases. The CDR3 bases are TGTGCCAGCAGTATTAATGGGGCTTTCTTT. This encodes CASSINGAFF.

The chain joins TRBV11-2 to TRBJ2-7, with 7 bases identical to TRBD1. Germline-derived CDR1 and CDR2 are SGHAT and FQNNGV. The CDR3 loop spans 16 amino acids. J lost 1 base, V lost 1 base, and 7 bases had no gene match. CDR3 bases: TGTGCCAGCAGCTTAGTCCCACAGGGGAAGTCCTACGAGCAGTACTTC. Translation: CASSLVPQGKSYEQYF. The full variable domain, completed using reference TRBV11-2 and TRBJ2-7, is EAGVAQSPRYKIIEKRQSVAFWCNPISGHATLYWYQQILGQGPKLLIQFQNNGVVDDSQLPKDRFSAERLKGVDSTLKIQPAKLEDSAVYLCASSLVPQGKSYEQYFGPGTRLTVT.